Following are 8 T cell receptor beta chains from one sample sequenced in a study of blood T cell repertoires in COVID-19. Profiled with immunoSEQ multiplex PCR; TCRdb holds only in-frame clones, not every one. The sample has 200,000 to 300,000 clones; more than 65% are singletons. The sequenced material came from peripheral blood. The receptor set was obtained from a middle-aged man who had recovered from COVID-19.

This clone was seen once. CDR3 DNA sequence: TGCAGCGTTTCCGGGACAGGGGCCACTGAAGCTTTCTTT. It is translated as CSVSGTGATEAFF. V and J are TRBV29-1 and TRBJ1-1; 10 bases are shared with TRBD1. This CDR3 comprises 13 residues. Unmatched junction bases numbered 4, after V lost 5 bases and J lost 4 bases. Germline CDR1 and CDR2: SQVTM and ANQGSEA. Complete variable domain (other parts from reference TRBV29-1 and TRBJ1-1): SAVISQKPSRDICQRGTSLTIQCQVDSQVTMMFWYRQQPGQSLTLIATANQGSEATYESGFVIDKFPISRPNLTFSTLTVSNMSPEDSSIYLCSVSGTGATEAFFGQGTRLTVV.

This rearrangement joins TRBV11-2 to TRBJ1-2; 7 nucleotides agree with TRBD1. Per germline, CDR1 SGHAT and CDR2 FQNNGV. This CDR3 region has 13 residues. CDR3 in DNA: TGTGCGAGTACAGGGGCTCCACTCTATGGCTACACCTTC. It translates to CASTGAPLYGYTF.

The chain is built from TRBV11-3 and TRBJ2-5, with TRBD2 as a possible D gene (5 bases). V was clipped by 4 bases and J by 1 base, with 7 bases between them. This CDR3 spans 13 amino acids. Germline lookup yields CDR1 SGHNT and CDR2 YENEEA. CDR3 in amino acids: CASSSGFQETQYF. CDR3 bases: TGTGCCAGCAGCTCGGGATTCCAAGAGACCCAGTACTTC.

The J gene is TRBJ1-3, the V gene TRBV12-5, with D unresolved. V dropped 1 base and J dropped 0 bases, with 4 bases sitting between them. In germline, CDR1 is LGHNT, CDR2 FRNRAP. The CDR3 is 14 residues long. CDR3 protein: CASGLGVSGNTIYF. As DNA, the CDR3 is TGTGCTAGTGGTTTGGGAGTCTCTGGAAACACCATATATTTT.

The chain combines TRBV7-2 with TRBJ2-7; D ambiguous. Germline CDR1 reads SGHTA; CDR2 reads FQGNSA. Trimming took 2 bases from V and 3 from J, leaving 14 bases between them. The CDR3 consists of 15 residues. As DNA, the CDR3 is TGTGCCAGCAGCTTATTTGGCGGAATCTACTACGAGCAGTACTTC. It translates to CASSLFGGIYYEQYF.

This chain links TRBV29-1 with TRBJ1-1, with 7 bases that match TRBD1. This CDR3 region has 15 residues. Germline CDR1 and CDR2: SQVTM and ANQGSEA. The ends lost 4 bases at V and 2 bases at J; junction bases unmatched: 10. For the CDR3, the DNA is TGCAGCGTTGCCGGGACAGAGAAAACCAACACTGAAGCTTTCTTT. Amino acids: CSVAGTEKTNTEAFF.

The chain carries TRBV7-2 and TRBJ2-1; tentatively, D is TRBD1 (5 bases). The CDR3 is made up of 11 amino acids. Between the trimmed V and J ends, which lost 5 bases and 8 bases, there was a span of 7 bases. Germline V gene sequence: CDR1 SGHTA, CDR2 FQGNSA. The CDR3 region is CASSRGHEQFF. In DNA form, the CDR3 reads TGTGCCAGCAGCAGGGGCCATGAGCAGTTCTTC.

V usage is TRBV6-1 and J usage is TRBJ1-3; D not resolved. V shed 3 bases and J shed 0 bases, with 6 bases lying between them. Germline V gives CDR1 MNHNS, CDR2 SASEGT. The CDR3 has 14 residues. CDR3 protein: CASSDPSSGNTIYF. As DNA, the CDR3 is TGTGCCAGCAGTGATCCTAGCTCTGGAAACACCATATATTTT.